Shown below are 21 T cell receptor beta chains from a single sample sequenced in a study of chemoradiotherapy in HPV16-positive cancers. The table came from immunoSEQ multiplex PCR; TCRdb's copy has only in-frame clones and leaves some out. The sample yields about 14,000 clones, roughly 79% seen once. The sample was taken from a patient who underwent chemoradiotherapy. The receptors shown here come from a human donor with HPV-associated anogenital cancer.

The table lists this clone with a few counts. The rearrangement links TRBV19 to TRBJ2-2; D ambiguous. The CDR3 runs 16 residues. V was pared by 6 bases and J by 6 bases, with 20 bases between. Germline values: CDR1 LNHDA, CDR2 SQIVND (reference sequence). The CDR3 sequence is CASRDPLTVRPGELFF. The DNA of the CDR3 is TGTGCCAGTAGGGATCCTCTGACGGTGAGACCCGGGGAGCTGTTTTTT.

The chain carries TRBV6-1 and TRBJ1-5, with unresolved D. This CDR3 region has 14 residues. Trimming shortened V by 7 bases and J by 0 bases, and 10 bases separated the two germline ends. The V gene's germline CDR1 is MNHNS and CDR2 SASEGT. CDR3 protein: CASKDGYSNQPQHF. The CDR3 nucleotides read TGTGCCAGCAAAGACGGCTATAGCAATCAGCCCCAGCATTTT.

This clone was counted a single time. The J gene is TRBJ2-7, the V gene TRBV5-8; the match to TRBD2 covers 7 bases. The trim removed 1 base at V and 0 bases at J, leaving 1 base unmatched. Looked up from germline, CDR1 is SGHTS and CDR2 is YDEGEE. The CDR3 loop spans 14 amino acids. The CDR3 coding sequence is TGTGCCAGCAGCTTGTGGGGGGGCTCCTACGAGCAGTACTTC. As protein: CASSLWGGSYEQYF.

This clone was detected once. This chain links TRBV19 with TRBJ1-4, with D possibly being TRBD1 (5 bases). The germline V and J ends were trimmed by 7 bases and 4 bases, with 10 bases remaining between them. The CDR3 covers 13 residues. Looked up from germline, CDR1 is LNHDA and CDR2 is SQIVND (reference sequence). The CDR3 sequence: CASTGSLNEKLFF. The CDR3 coding sequence is TGTGCCAGTACAGGGAGCCTTAATGAAAAACTGTTTTTT. The full variable domain, completed using reference TRBV19 and TRBJ1-4, is DGGITQSPKYLFRKEGQNVTLSCEQNLNHDAMYWYRQDPGQGLRLIYYSQIVNDFQKGDIAEGYSVSREKKESFPLTVTSAQKNPTAFYLCASTGSLNEKLFFGSGTQLSVL.

This chain connects TRBV30 to TRBJ2-7; no clear D. This CDR3 comprises 13 residues. The V gene's germline CDR1 is GTSNPN and CDR2 SVGIG (reference sequence). The V and J ends lost 3 bases and 4 bases respectively, with 13 bases between them. Here the CDR3 reads CAWRMGHYYEQYF. The CDR3 DNA follows: TGTGCCTGGAGAATGGGTCACTATTACGAGCAGTACTTC.

This sequence joins TRBV7-8 and TRBJ1-2; perhaps TRBD1 as D (6 bases). Between the trimmed V and J ends, which lost 5 bases and 6 bases, there was a span of 19 bases. This CDR3 region has 15 residues. From germline, CDR1 is SGHVS and CDR2 FQNEAQ. The CDR3 DNA follows: TGTGCCAGCAGCGGCGGCGGACAGACGAGCCATGGCTACACCTTC. Protein: CASSGGGQTSHGYTF.

The V and J genes are TRBV11-2 and TRBJ2-7; D gene ambiguous. The CDR3 runs to 12 residues. Trimming took 4 bases from V and 11 from J, leaving 15 bases between them. CDR1 is SGHAT, CDR2 FQNNGV, per germline. CDR3: CASSSPRVEEYF. CDR3 nucleotides: TGTGCCAGCAGCTCGCCTCGGGTAGAGGAGTACTTC. Looking up the rest from reference TRBV11-2 and TRBJ2-7 gives the full variable domain: EAGVAQSPRYKIIEKRQSVAFWCNPISGHATLYWYQQILGQGPKLLIQFQNNGVVDDSQLPKDRFSAERLKGVDSTLKIQPAKLEDSAVYLCASSSPRVEEYFGPGTRLTVT.

Written as DNA, the CDR3 is TGTGCCAGCAACGAACTCAGGCCCTTACCGGTTCTTTACCACAATCAGCCCCAGCATTTT. It yields the protein CASNELRPLPVLYHNQPQHF. The rearrangement joins TRBV9 to TRBJ1-5; D ambiguous. The germline V gene encodes CDR1 SGDLS and CDR2 YYNGEE. V was clipped by 6 bases and J by 3 bases, with 31 bases between them. The CDR3 has 20 residues.

The genes are TRBV5-1 and TRBJ2-1; either TRBD1 or TRBD2 may fit D (7 bases each). Germline V gene data show CDR1 as SGHRS and CDR2 as YFSETQ. Trimming cost V 1 base and J 4 bases, with 24 bases left between them. The CDR3 loop spans 19 amino acids. The DNA for the CDR3 is TGCGCCAGCAGCTTGTGGGCGACAGGGTCGGCTAGCGGATACAATGAGCAGTTCTTC. Translation gives CASSLWATGSASGYNEQFF.

The table lists this clone with a few counts. This chain uses TRBV11-3 with TRBJ1-1; D might be TRBD1 (6 bases). CDR3 length: 12 amino acids. Germline V CDR1 and CDR2: SGHNT, YENEEA. Trimming shortened V by 5 bases and J by 4 bases, and 8 bases separated the two germline ends. The CDR3 DNA sequence: TGTGCCAGCAGCCGGACAGCCACTGAAGCTTTCTTT. Translating it yields CASSRTATEAFF.

This chain connects TRBV29-1 to TRBJ2-1; TRBD2 aligns across 9 bases. The CDR3 totals 12 residues. Germline values: CDR1 SQVTM, CDR2 ANQGSEA. Unmatched junction bases numbered 3, after V lost 5 bases and J lost 7 bases. In DNA form, the CDR3 reads TGCAGCGTTTCGACTAGCGGTAATGAGCAGTTCTTC. Its protein is CSVSTSGNEQFF.

V and J are TRBV5-1 and TRBJ1-5; no clear D. V was cut by 0 bases and J by 4 bases, with 11 bases left in between. The CDR3 covers 15 residues. Germline CDR1 and CDR2: SGHRS and YFSETQ. CDR3 DNA sequence: TGCGCCAGCAGCTTGGACAGTCCCTGGAATCAGCCCCAGCATTTT. Translating it yields CASSLDSPWNQPQHF.

The genes are TRBV18 and TRBJ1-3; a weak D match, TRBD1 (5 bases). Deletions cut 3 bases from V and 2 bases from J, with 11 bases between. The length of the CDR3 is 15 residues. Germline assignment: CDR1 KGHSH and CDR2 LQKENI. The CDR3 sequence is CASSPTGRAGNTIYF. DNA of the CDR3: TGTGCCAGCTCACCGACGGGACGAGCTGGAAACACCATATATTTT.

This sequence joins TRBV27 and TRBJ1-2; 9 bases align to TRBD1. Germline CDR1 reads MNHEY; CDR2 reads SMNVEV (reference sequence). The length of the CDR3 is 15 residues. J was trimmed by 8 bases and V by 4 bases; bases with no gene match: 11. CDR3 sequence (DNA): TGTGCCAGCAGTTCCGCCGGGACAGGGTCGATCGGCTACACCTTC. Protein product: CASSSAGTGSIGYTF.

The table lists this clone with a few counts. The chain has TRBV5-1 and TRBJ1-1, with D uncertain. Trimming took 0 bases from V and 4 from J, leaving 10 bases between them. The CDR3 is made up of 14 amino acids. The germline V gene encodes CDR1 SGHRS and CDR2 YFSETQ. The CDR3 region is CASSLVSSGTEAFF. The CDR3 DNA sequence: TGCGCCAGCAGCTTGGTTTCGTCGGGCACTGAAGCTTTCTTT.

The chain combines TRBV21-1 with TRBJ2-7. TRBV21-1 is labeled a pseudogene. This CDR3 contains 15 residues. The CDR3 DNA reads TGTGCCAGCAGCAAAGTACATCTGGCTAACTACGAGCAGTACTTC. It specifies CASSKVHLANYEQYF.

The V call is TRBV19, the J call TRBJ2-7, with D hard to call. This CDR3 is 14 amino acids long. Germline V lookup: CDR1 LNHDA, CDR2 SQIVND (reference sequence). V lost 1 base to trimming and J lost 0 bases, with 7 bases between them. CDR3 in amino acids: CASSIVGRSYEQYF. The CDR3 DNA sequence: TGTGCCAGTAGTATAGTTGGTCGCTCCTACGAGCAGTACTTC. Full variable domain (missing parts from reference TRBV19 and TRBJ2-7): DGGITQSPKYLFRKEGQNVTLSCEQNLNHDAMYWYRQDPGQGLRLIYYSQIVNDFQKGDIAEGYSVSREKKESFPLTVTSAQKNPTAFYLCASSIVGRSYEQYFGPGTRLTVT.

The rearrangement joins TRBV2 to TRBJ1-4; tentative D call: TRBD1 (5 bases). Germline V gives CDR1 SNHLY, CDR2 FYNNEI. The ends were cut back, 5 bases at V and 4 bases at J, with 14 bases in the middle. The CDR3 covers 15 residues. The CDR3 loop is CASSPGRQLNEKLFF. DNA for the CDR3: TGTGCCAGCAGTCCTGGTCGACAGCTTAATGAAAAACTGTTTTTT.

The chain recombines TRBV15 with TRBJ1-5; a weak D match, TRBD1 (5 bases). The CDR3 loop spans 15 amino acids. Per the germline V gene, CDR1 is LNHNV and CDR2 is YYDKDF (reference sequence). V lost 0 bases and J 4 bases, leaving 10 bases between the germline ends. DNA of the CDR3: TGTGCCACCAGCAGAGATCGGGGCCCTAATCAGCCCCAGCATTTT. Translating gives CATSRDRGPNQPQHF.

This chain links TRBV7-3 with TRBJ1-1; 8 positions match TRBD1. This CDR3 has 14 amino acids. The V gene end was trimmed by 6 bases and the J gene end by 3 bases; junction bases not matched to a gene: 6. Germline-derived CDR1 and CDR2 are SGHTA and FQGTGA. CDR3 in amino acids: CASSRTGIDTEAFF. DNA for the CDR3: TGTGCCAGCAGTCGGACAGGGATAGACACTGAAGCTTTCTTT.

This rearrangement joins TRBV25-1 to TRBJ2-7, with a possible D match to TRBD1 (6 bases). Trimming cost V 5 bases and J 3 bases, with 17 bases left between them. CDR1 is MGHDK, CDR2 SYGVNS, per germline. This CDR3 is built from 15 residues. The CDR3: CASSQPGTLDYEQYF. CDR3 DNA: TGTGCCAGCAGTCAACCCGGGACATTAGACTACGAGCAGTACTTC.